These T cell receptor beta chains were read from a single sample in a study of shared clonotypes between healthy human individuals. Sequencing was performed with immunoSEQ multiplex PCR; in TCRdb, only in-frame clones are kept and a portion is missing. The sample has about 680,000 clones, less than 80% seen once. The sample comprised memory CD4+ T cells sorted from blood. The receptors come from a woman in her twenties or thirties in good health. CDR3s include the opening cysteine and the closing phenylalanine or tryptophan. Each record gives: clone size, J gene, V gene, CDR3 protein. Expanded clones are given a class, and other clones once, few, many or no size at all.

clone size: -; J gene: TRBJ1-2; V gene: TRBV19; CDR3 protein: CASSPILRRSNYGYTF
clone size: -; J gene: TRBJ2-1; V gene: TRBV2; CDR3 protein: CASLRDRLYNEQFF
clone size: few; J gene: TRBJ2-1; V gene: TRBV23-1; CDR3 protein: CASSLRTGALSSEQFF
clone size: -; J gene: TRBJ1-5; V gene: TRBV27; CDR3 protein: CASSSGLVGRPNQPQHF
clone size: -; J gene: TRBJ2-1; V gene: TRBV11-2; CDR3 protein: CASSTRTSGRNEQFF
clone size: once; J gene: TRBJ2-5; V gene: TRBV19; CDR3 protein: CASSYVGEGETQYF
clone size: few; J gene: TRBJ2-7; V gene: TRBV7-2; CDR3 protein: CASSHAPGQGFSSYEQYF
clone size: -; J gene: TRBJ2-5; V gene: TRBV5-1; CDR3 protein: CASRGARVGETQYF
clone size: -; J gene: TRBJ2-4; V gene: TRBV7-9; CDR3 protein: CASSSGDRGGNIQYF
clone size: -; J gene: TRBJ1-2; V gene: TRBV2; CDR3 protein: CASSGTRPYGYTF
clone size: -; J gene: TRBJ2-7; V gene: TRBV6-1; CDR3 protein: CASMNLAVGSYEQYF
clone size: few; J gene: TRBJ2-7; V gene: TRBV2; CDR3 protein: CASSGQGAPYEQYF
clone size: -; J gene: TRBJ2-6; V gene: TRBV5-5; CDR3 protein: CASSLRQTGANVLTF
clone size: few; J gene: TRBJ2-1; V gene: TRBV28; CDR3 protein: CASSGPREQFF
clone size: many; J gene: TRBJ2-7; V gene: TRBV9; CDR3 protein: CASSSGEGEQYF
clone size: few; J gene: TRBJ1-5; V gene: TRBV28; CDR3 protein: CASSFRGSQPQHF
clone size: -; J gene: TRBJ2-5; V gene: TRBV7-9; CDR3 protein: CASSPDGGETQYF
clone size: -; J gene: TRBJ2-7; V gene: TRBV4-1; CDR3 protein: CASSQQTSGSSYEQYF
clone size: -; J gene: TRBJ2-7; V gene: TRBV7-9; CDR3 protein: CASSLGAGYEQYF
clone size: once; J gene: TRBJ1-2; V gene: TRBV7-2; CDR3 protein: CASSYQRTANYGYTF
clone size: -; J gene: TRBJ2-7; V gene: TRBV5-1; CDR3 protein: CASSLWGGGTGHEQYF
clone size: -; J gene: TRBJ1-4; V gene: TRBV19; CDR3 protein: CASSPRTGVKLFF
clone size: -; J gene: TRBJ1-2; V gene: TRBV29-1; CDR3 protein: CSVGGGENYGYTF
clone size: -; J gene: -; V gene: TRBV5-8; CDR3 protein: CASSLAGHSYEQYF
clone size: -; J gene: TRBJ2-3; V gene: TRBV6-4; CDR3 protein: CASSDTRTLTTDTQYF
clone size: few; J gene: TRBJ1-2; V gene: TRBV6-1; CDR3 protein: CASSGTDRVHYGYTF
clone size: -; J gene: TRBJ2-7; V gene: TRBV6-6; CDR3 protein: CASSYSPGPGHEQYF
clone size: -; J gene: TRBJ2-1; V gene: TRBV28; CDR3 protein: CASSPAGTGSYNEQFF
clone size: -; J gene: TRBJ2-2; V gene: TRBV28; CDR3 protein: CASSPPGLANNDGELFF
clone size: -; J gene: TRBJ2-1; V gene: TRBV9; CDR3 protein: CASSVVSGQGYNEQFF
clone size: -; J gene: TRBJ2-6; V gene: TRBV9; CDR3 protein: CASSVGVPGSSGANVLTF
clone size: -; J gene: TRBJ2-3; V gene: TRBV27; CDR3 protein: CASSLAGDPQGPYF
clone size: few; J gene: TRBJ2-7; V gene: TRBV11-2; CDR3 protein: CASSRRTSGSIYEQYF
clone size: -; J gene: TRBJ2-7; V gene: TRBV30; CDR3 protein: CAWSGGGISYEQYF
clone size: -; J gene: TRBJ1-3; V gene: TRBV19; CDR3 protein: CASSSLLSSGNTIYF
clone size: -; J gene: TRBJ2-4; V gene: TRBV7-2; CDR3 protein: CASSLVTIGGKNIQYF
clone size: -; J gene: TRBJ1-5; V gene: TRBV2; CDR3 protein: CASTGDNQPQHF
clone size: -; J gene: TRBJ2-1; V gene: TRBV28; CDR3 protein: CASSQRGLGRFEQFF
clone size: -; J gene: TRBJ1-1; V gene: TRBV7-2; CDR3 protein: CASRHSALVSDTEAFF
clone size: -; J gene: TRBJ1-3; V gene: TRBV6-5; CDR3 protein: CASSRDGVPGNTIYF
clone size: once; J gene: TRBJ1-5; V gene: TRBV7-8; CDR3 protein: CASSLMWTANQPQHF